This TCR beta chain appears in the sequencing data of a study of blood T cell repertoires in COVID-19. Study information: Samples came from the United States, Italy and Spain, spanning acute and convalescent COVID-19. From T cells, B-cell-depleted T cells, or PBMCs came the material, which was cDNA or gDNA.

The CDR3 is made up of 17 amino acids. Trimming took 4 bases from V and 0 from J, leaving 16 bases between them. Germline V gene sequence: CDR1 LGHNA, CDR2 YSLEER. Original processing methods: Reference gene primer amplification in the assay estimated nucleated cell counts. Data came from immunoSEQ multiplex PCR; TCRdb stores just in-frame clones and leaves some out. V, J and clone size reflect that table, while D and trimming were determined from the DNA. Among more than 80,000 clones listed, about 82% were seen once. This TCR derives from a man aged 45-65 years with active COVID-19. This sequence joins TRBV4-3 and TRBJ2-1, with D possibly being TRBD2 (5 bases). The source material was peripheral blood. CDR3 DNA: TGCGCCAGCAGCCCCCAAGTTAGCGCTAGCTCCTACAATGAGCAGTTCTTC. It translates to CASSPQVSASSYNEQFF.